A single sample gave rise to the 9 T cell receptor beta chains below, sequenced in a study of shared clonotypes between healthy human individuals. Produced via immunoSEQ multiplex PCR; TCRdb's table is partial and in-frame only. The data hold about 2.1 million clones, with over 85% observed a single time. As defined, naive CD8 cells were CD45RO-negative and positively selected for CCR7, with terminally differentiated effector memory CD45RA+ cells excluded. Material: naive CD8+ T cells from PBMCs. The receptors were sampled from a man between 18 and 35 years old in good health. Some clones in this sample may be carry-over from other donors' samples.

The genes are TRBV2 and TRBJ2-1, with no clear D. The V end lost 2 bases, the J end lost 4 bases, and 9 bases lay between the germline ends. Looked up from germline, CDR1 is SNHLY and CDR2 is FYNNEI. This CDR3 spans 14 amino acids. The CDR3 DNA is TGTGCCAGCAGTGAATACCAGGCGTACAATGAGCAGTTCTTC. This gives the protein CASSEYQAYNEQFF.

This chain uses TRBV27 with TRBJ2-2; D is unclear. V lost 3 bases and J lost 6, with 14 bases in between. From germline, CDR1 is MNHEY and CDR2 SMNVEV (reference sequence). The CDR3 spans 15 residues. CDR3 sequence (DNA): TGTGCCAGCAGTTTCCCTGGGTCCGGCGCCGGGGAGCTGTTTTTT. Protein product: CASSFPGSGAGELFF.

The genes are TRBV5-5 and TRBJ2-4; D is uncertain. The CDR3 contains 17 residues. The germline V gene has CDR1 SGHKS and CDR2 YYEKEE (reference sequence). Trimming removed 0 bases at V and 0 bases at J, with 13 bases between. As DNA, the CDR3 is TGTGCCAGCAGCTTGGTGGCAGGAGCCTTAGCCAAAAACATTCAGTACTTC. It codes for CASSLVAGALAKNIQYF.

Only one count was recorded for this clone. The chain joins TRBV6-1 to TRBJ2-1; a weak D match, TRBD2 (5 bases). The CDR3 runs to 13 residues. CDR1 is MNHNS, CDR2 SASEGT, per germline. Trimming left V 8 bases short and J 6 bases short, with 14 bases between. CDR3 in DNA: TGTGCCAGCGGAGGACGGCCCCCCAATGAGCAGTTCTTC. Translated, it gives CASGGRPPNEQFF.

This clone was seen just once. The V call is TRBV15, the J call TRBJ2-5, with D possibly being TRBD1 or TRBD2 (5 bases each). Trimming pared 1 base from V and 5 bases from J, leaving 11 bases between. Germline loops: CDR1 LNHNV, CDR2 YYDKDF (reference sequence). This CDR3 is built from 14 residues. Here the CDR3 reads CATSRGRDAETQYF. CDR3 in DNA: TGTGCCACCAGCAGAGGCCGGGACGCGGAGACCCAGTACTTC.

The CDR3 region is CATSRTGPPGNQPQHF. DNA of the CDR3: TGTGCCACCAGCAGAACAGGGCCCCCGGGCAATCAGCCCCAGCATTTT. J is TRBJ1-5 and V is TRBV15; D possibly corresponds to TRBD1 (6 bases). The V end lost 2 bases, the J end lost 2 bases, and 13 bases lay between the germline ends. The germline V gene encodes CDR1 LNHNV and CDR2 YYDKDF (reference sequence). CDR3 size: 16 residues.

The CDR3 sequence is CASSFPREGRDEQYF. The CDR3 coding sequence is TGTGCCAGCAGCTTTCCGCGGGAGGGCCGCGACGAGCAGTACTTC. The rearrangement uses TRBV7-9 and TRBJ2-7, with 9 positions matching TRBD2. This CDR3 has 15 amino acids. V gave up 3 bases and J gave up 5 bases; unmatched junction bases: 8. The germline CDR1 and CDR2 sequences are SEHNR and FQNEAQ (reference sequence). Based on the CDR3 plus reference TRBV7-9 and TRBJ2-7, the full variable domain is DTGVSQNPRHKITKRGQNVTFRCDPISEHNRLYWYRQTLGQGPEFLTYFQNEAQLEKSRLLSDRFSAERPKGSFSTLEIQRTEQGDSAMYLCASSFPREGRDEQYFGPGTRLTVT.

V usage is TRBV11-2 and J usage is TRBJ1-1; D is ambiguous. The CDR3 is 15 residues long. Trimming pared 6 bases from V and 3 bases from J, leaving 17 bases between. Germline-derived CDR1 and CDR2 are SGHAT and FQNNGV. This chain's CDR3 is CASRPPIVGDTEAFF. The DNA for the CDR3 is TGTGCCAGCAGACCCCCCATAGTCGGGGACACTGAAGCTTTCTTT. Full variable domain (rest looked up from reference TRBV11-2 and TRBJ1-1): EAGVAQSPRYKIIEKRQSVAFWCNPISGHATLYWYQQILGQGPKLLIQFQNNGVVDDSQLPKDRFSAERLKGVDSTLKIQPAKLEDSAVYLCASRPPIVGDTEAFFGQGTRLTVV.

The chain has TRBV5-1 and TRBJ2-7; tentatively, D is TRBD2 (6 bases). Germline V gene data show CDR1 as SGHRS and CDR2 as YFSETQ. The CDR3 sequence is 17 residues long. Trimming stripped 4 bases from V and 5 bases from J, with 25 bases between. CDR3 bases: TGCGCCAGCAGCGAGGATGGGACCCCGGTCAGGAGGGACGAGCAGTACTTC. The encoded protein is CASSEDGTPVRRDEQYF. The whole variable domain, remainder taken from reference TRBV5-1 and TRBJ2-7, is KAGVTQTPRYLIKTRGQQVTLSCSPISGHRSVSWYQQTPGQGLQFLFEYFSETQRNKGNFPGRFSGRQFSNSRSEMNVSTLELGDSALYLCASSEDGTPVRRDEQYFGPGTRLTVT.